This T cell receptor beta chain was profiled in a study of OX40 agonist ivuxolimab in advanced cancers. Findings of the study overall: At 0.1 to 3.0 mg/kg, clonal expansion of CD4+ and CD8+ blood T cells had occurred by week 6.

The protocol was immunoSEQ multiplex PCR, while the TCRdb copy is restricted to in-frame clones and leaves out a portion. The sample yields 87,000 or so clones, 70% to 85% seen once. The V end was cut by 4 bases, the J end by 1 base, with 11 bases between. This CDR3 has 14 amino acids. CDR1 is LGHNA and CDR2 is YNFKEQ in the germline V gene. Comments on this clone: The antigen remains undetermined.

The receptor comes from an adult with an advanced solid tumor such as melanoma, head and neck, liver or kidney cancer. Specimen: CD4+ or CD8+ T cells sorted from blood, collected in a trial of the OX40 agonist ivuxolimab. The chain has TRBV4-2 and TRBJ2-7, with D possibly matching TRBD1 (6 bases). The CDR3 DNA follows: TGTGCCAGCAGCCCCCAGGGGCCGTCCTACGAGCAGTACTTC. Translation gives CASSPQGPSYEQYF.